This TCR beta chain was documented in a study of control samples from healthy donors and cancer patients. The ends were cut back, 8 bases at V and 3 bases at J, with 14 bases in the middle. Germline-derived CDR1 and CDR2 are MNHEY and SVGAGI. This CDR3 has 14 amino acids. This clone has more than one count but fewer than ten. The data were produced by immunoSEQ multiplex PCR, yet TCRdb's version contains in-frame clones alone and is incomplete. The repertoire holds 120,000 or so clones, with 75% to 95% as singletons. The sample taken for sequencing was blood. V usage is TRBV6-5 and J usage is TRBJ1-3; no clear D gene. The origin of this receptor is a man between 18 and 29 years old in good health. The CDR3 DNA reads as TGTGCCAGCGCGCGTCAGGAAAGTGGAAACACCATATATTTT. The encoded protein is CASARQESGNTIYF.